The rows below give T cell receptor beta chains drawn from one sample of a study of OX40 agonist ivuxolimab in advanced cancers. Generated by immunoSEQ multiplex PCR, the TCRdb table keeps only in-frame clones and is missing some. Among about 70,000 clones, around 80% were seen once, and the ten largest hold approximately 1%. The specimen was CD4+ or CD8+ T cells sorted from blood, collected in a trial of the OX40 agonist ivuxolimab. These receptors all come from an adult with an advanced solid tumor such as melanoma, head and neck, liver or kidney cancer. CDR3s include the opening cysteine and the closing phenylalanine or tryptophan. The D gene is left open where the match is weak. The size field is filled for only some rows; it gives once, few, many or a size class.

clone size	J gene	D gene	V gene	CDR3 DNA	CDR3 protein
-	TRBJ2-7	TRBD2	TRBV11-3	TGTGCCAGCAGCACTTTCGGGACTATACGGGGTTACGAGCAGTACTTC	CASSTFGTIRGYEQYF
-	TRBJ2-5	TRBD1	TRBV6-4	TGTGCCAGCAGTGACCGAGGGACAGGGCAAGAGACCCAGTACTTC	CASSDRGTGQETQYF
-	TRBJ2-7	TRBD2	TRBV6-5	TGTGCCAGCAGTTTTGCCGGGACTAGCGTCTACGAGCAGTACTTC	CASSFAGTSVYEQYF
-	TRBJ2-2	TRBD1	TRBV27	TGTGCCAGCAGTTTAGCCGGGACAGGCTGGGCCGGGGAGCTGTTTTTT	CASSLAGTGWAGELFF
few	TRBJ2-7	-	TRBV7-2	TGTGCCAGCAGCTTTGTTTCGAGGGAGCAGTACTTC	CASSFVSREQYF
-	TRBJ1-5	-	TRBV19	TGTGCCAGTAGTATAGATCGACCCGTTCCCTCGGGCCTTCTCATCCAGCCCCAGCATTTT	CASSIDRPVPSGLLIQPQHF
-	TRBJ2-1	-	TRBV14	TGTGCCAGCAGCCAAGTAGACGCAAAATTGCCTCCGTTCTTC	CASSQVDAKLPPFF
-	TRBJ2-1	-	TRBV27	TGTGCCAGCAGTTCCGGCACCCACAATGAGCAGTTCTTC	CASSSGTHNEQFF
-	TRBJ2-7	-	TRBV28	TGTGCCAGCAGTTTTGACGCTAAGCCGTACGAGCAGTACTTC	CASSFDAKPYEQYF
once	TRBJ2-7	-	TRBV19	TGTGCCAGTAGTACCCTCGGACTGCCCTACGAGCAGTACTTC	CASSTLGLPYEQYF
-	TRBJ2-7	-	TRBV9	TGTGCTTCTCTGGGCGGACGGACCTACGAGCAGTACTTC	CASLGGRTYEQYF
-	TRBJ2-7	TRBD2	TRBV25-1	TGTGCCAGCAGTGAAAGGGGAGGGACGGTGACCTACGAGCAGTACTTC	CASSERGGTVTYEQYF
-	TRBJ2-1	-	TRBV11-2	TGTGCCAGCAGCCTTACCACAACATGGATGGGGCAGTTCTTC	CASSLTTTWMGQFF
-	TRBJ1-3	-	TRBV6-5	TGTGCCAGCAGCCCAGGGGTGGCTACCATATATTTT	CASSPGVATIYF
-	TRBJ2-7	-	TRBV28	TGTGCCAGCATCCCCGGGGGCAAGACGCGGGGTTCCTACGAGCAGTACTTC	CASIPGGKTRGSYEQYF
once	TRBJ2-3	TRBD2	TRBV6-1	TGTGCCAGCATTCGGGACTACGTAGATACGCAGTATTTT	CASIRDYVDTQYF
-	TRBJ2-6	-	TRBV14	TGTGCCAGCACCCGCGGTAATCCTGGGGCCAACGTCCTGACTTTC	CASTRGNPGANVLTF
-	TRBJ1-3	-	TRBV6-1	TGTGCCAGCAGTCCTCAGGCGGGACCTGGAAACACCATATATTTT	CASSPQAGPGNTIYF
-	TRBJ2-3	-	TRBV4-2	TGTGCCAGCCGCTTAGGCGGCGGGGATACAGATACGCAGTATTTT	CASRLGGGDTDTQYF
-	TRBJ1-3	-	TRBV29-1	TGCAGCGTCGTACAGGTCTCTGGAAACACCATATATTTT	CSVVQVSGNTIYF
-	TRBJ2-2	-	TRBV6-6	TGTGCCAGCAGTGCACTTCCGGCGCCCCGTGGGGAGCTGTTTTTT	CASSALPAPRGELFF
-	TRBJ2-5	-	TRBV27	TGTGCCAGCAGTAGGGGAAAGACCCAGTACTTC	CASSRGKTQYF
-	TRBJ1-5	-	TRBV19	TGTGCCAGTAAGTCAGAGTTCAGTCAGCCCCAGCATTTT	CASKSEFSQPQHF
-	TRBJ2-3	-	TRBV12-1	TGTGCCAACCCGGGACTAGCGGTCACAGATACGCAGTATTTT	CANPGLAVTDTQYF
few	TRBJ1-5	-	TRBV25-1	TGTGCCAGCAACAAGGGTAATCAGCCCCAGCATTTT	CASNKGNQPQHF
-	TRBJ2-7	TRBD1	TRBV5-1	TGCGCCAGCCCCAGCCGCAGCTTGGACAGGGAAATATACGAGCAGTACTTC	CASPSRSLDREIYEQYF
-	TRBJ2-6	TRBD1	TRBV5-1	TGCGCCAGCAGAGGACAGGAATCTGCTGGGGCCAACGTCCTGACTTTC	CASRGQESAGANVLTF
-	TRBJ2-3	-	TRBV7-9	TGTGCCAGCAGCTTATTGGGGGGTAGCACAGATACGCAGTATTTT	CASSLLGGSTDTQYF
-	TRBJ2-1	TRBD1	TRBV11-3	TGTGCCAGCAGCACCCGACAGGGGGCCTACAATGAGCAGTTCTTC	CASSTRQGAYNEQFF
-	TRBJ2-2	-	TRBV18	TGTGCCAGCTCACCAGGAGACACCGGGGAGCTGTTTTTT	CASSPGDTGELFF
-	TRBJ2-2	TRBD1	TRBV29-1	TGCAGCGTGCAGGGGGCTACCGGGGAGCTGTTTTTT	CSVQGATGELFF
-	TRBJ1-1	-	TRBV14	TGTGCCAGCAGCCAAGTTAACGTCAGGGCTGGGGCTTTCTTT	CASSQVNVRAGAFF
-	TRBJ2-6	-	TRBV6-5	TGTGCCAGCGGGAACTCTGGGGCCAACGTCCTGACTTTC	CASGNSGANVLTF
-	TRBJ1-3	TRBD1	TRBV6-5	TGTGCCAGCAGTAAGGGACAGGGCAACACCATATATTTT	CASSKGQGNTIYF
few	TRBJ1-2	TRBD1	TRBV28	TGTGCCAGCAGGGCGGGACAGCCCTATGGCTACACCTTC	CASRAGQPYGYTF
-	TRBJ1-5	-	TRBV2	TGTGCCAGCAGTGGACCAGCGACCTGGCCCCAGCATTTT	CASSGPATWPQHF
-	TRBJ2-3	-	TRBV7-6	TGTGCCAGCAGCTTAGTCTCGGGGTTTGATACGCAGTATTTT	CASSLVSGFDTQYF
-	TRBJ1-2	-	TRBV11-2	TGTGCCAGCAGCTTAGACCCCAAGAGTTCGGGCTATGGCTACACCTTC	CASSLDPKSSGYGYTF
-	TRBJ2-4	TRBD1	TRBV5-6	TGTGCCAGCAGCTTGCCGGGACAGAAAAACATTCAGTACTTC	CASSLPGQKNIQYF
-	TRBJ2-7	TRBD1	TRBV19	TGTGCCAGTAGTAGGGGACAGGGGTATAGCTACGAGCAGTACTTC	CASSRGQGYSYEQYF
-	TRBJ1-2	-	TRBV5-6	TGTGCCAGCACACCCGCTGGCGGCAGTAGGTACTATGGCTACACCTTC	CASTPAGGSRYYGYTF
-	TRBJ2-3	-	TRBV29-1	TGCAGCGTACGGCCCCGTCCGACAGATACGCAGTATTTT	CSVRPRPTDTQYF
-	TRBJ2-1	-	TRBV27	TGTGCCAGCGGGTTCCCACCGGGACTCCGAACCGTTTCCTACAATGAGCAGTTCTTC	CASGFPPGLRTVSYNEQFF
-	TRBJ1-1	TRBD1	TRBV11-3	TGTGCCAGCAGCTTAGGGGGGACAGCGAACACTGAAGCTTTCTTT	CASSLGGTANTEAFF
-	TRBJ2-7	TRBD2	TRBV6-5	TGTGCCAGCAGGCGACTAGCAGCCTCCTACGAGCAGTACTTC	CASRRLAASYEQYF
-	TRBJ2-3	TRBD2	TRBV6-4	TGTGCCAGTTCGACTAGCACAAGCACAGATACGCAGTATTTT	CASSTSTSTDTQYF
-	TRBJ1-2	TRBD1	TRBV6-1	TGTGCCAGCAGCTACACAGGGACAGGGGGCTATGGCTACACCTTC	CASSYTGTGGYGYTF
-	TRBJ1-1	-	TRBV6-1	TGTGCCAGCAGTTTTAACCAGGACTTGAACACTGAAGCTTTCTTT	CASSFNQDLNTEAFF
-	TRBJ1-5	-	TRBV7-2	TGTGCCAGCAGCTTACCCGGGGCTTTCAATCAGCCCCAGCATTTT	CASSLPGAFNQPQHF
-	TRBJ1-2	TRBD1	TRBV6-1	TGTGCCATTCCGAGGACAGGTCTGAACTATGGCTACACCTTC	CAIPRTGLNYGYTF
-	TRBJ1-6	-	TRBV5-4	TGTGCCAGCAGCTTGGGGGGGAGCTCCTATAATTCACCCCTCCACTTT	CASSLGGSSYNSPLHF
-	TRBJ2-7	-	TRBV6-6	TGTGCCAGCAGTTACTCGAAGGTCTACGAGCAGTACTTC	CASSYSKVYEQYF
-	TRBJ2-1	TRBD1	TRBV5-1	TGCGCCAGCACCCCGGGGCGCCCGGACAGGGGGTACAATGAGCAGTTCTTC	CASTPGRPDRGYNEQFF